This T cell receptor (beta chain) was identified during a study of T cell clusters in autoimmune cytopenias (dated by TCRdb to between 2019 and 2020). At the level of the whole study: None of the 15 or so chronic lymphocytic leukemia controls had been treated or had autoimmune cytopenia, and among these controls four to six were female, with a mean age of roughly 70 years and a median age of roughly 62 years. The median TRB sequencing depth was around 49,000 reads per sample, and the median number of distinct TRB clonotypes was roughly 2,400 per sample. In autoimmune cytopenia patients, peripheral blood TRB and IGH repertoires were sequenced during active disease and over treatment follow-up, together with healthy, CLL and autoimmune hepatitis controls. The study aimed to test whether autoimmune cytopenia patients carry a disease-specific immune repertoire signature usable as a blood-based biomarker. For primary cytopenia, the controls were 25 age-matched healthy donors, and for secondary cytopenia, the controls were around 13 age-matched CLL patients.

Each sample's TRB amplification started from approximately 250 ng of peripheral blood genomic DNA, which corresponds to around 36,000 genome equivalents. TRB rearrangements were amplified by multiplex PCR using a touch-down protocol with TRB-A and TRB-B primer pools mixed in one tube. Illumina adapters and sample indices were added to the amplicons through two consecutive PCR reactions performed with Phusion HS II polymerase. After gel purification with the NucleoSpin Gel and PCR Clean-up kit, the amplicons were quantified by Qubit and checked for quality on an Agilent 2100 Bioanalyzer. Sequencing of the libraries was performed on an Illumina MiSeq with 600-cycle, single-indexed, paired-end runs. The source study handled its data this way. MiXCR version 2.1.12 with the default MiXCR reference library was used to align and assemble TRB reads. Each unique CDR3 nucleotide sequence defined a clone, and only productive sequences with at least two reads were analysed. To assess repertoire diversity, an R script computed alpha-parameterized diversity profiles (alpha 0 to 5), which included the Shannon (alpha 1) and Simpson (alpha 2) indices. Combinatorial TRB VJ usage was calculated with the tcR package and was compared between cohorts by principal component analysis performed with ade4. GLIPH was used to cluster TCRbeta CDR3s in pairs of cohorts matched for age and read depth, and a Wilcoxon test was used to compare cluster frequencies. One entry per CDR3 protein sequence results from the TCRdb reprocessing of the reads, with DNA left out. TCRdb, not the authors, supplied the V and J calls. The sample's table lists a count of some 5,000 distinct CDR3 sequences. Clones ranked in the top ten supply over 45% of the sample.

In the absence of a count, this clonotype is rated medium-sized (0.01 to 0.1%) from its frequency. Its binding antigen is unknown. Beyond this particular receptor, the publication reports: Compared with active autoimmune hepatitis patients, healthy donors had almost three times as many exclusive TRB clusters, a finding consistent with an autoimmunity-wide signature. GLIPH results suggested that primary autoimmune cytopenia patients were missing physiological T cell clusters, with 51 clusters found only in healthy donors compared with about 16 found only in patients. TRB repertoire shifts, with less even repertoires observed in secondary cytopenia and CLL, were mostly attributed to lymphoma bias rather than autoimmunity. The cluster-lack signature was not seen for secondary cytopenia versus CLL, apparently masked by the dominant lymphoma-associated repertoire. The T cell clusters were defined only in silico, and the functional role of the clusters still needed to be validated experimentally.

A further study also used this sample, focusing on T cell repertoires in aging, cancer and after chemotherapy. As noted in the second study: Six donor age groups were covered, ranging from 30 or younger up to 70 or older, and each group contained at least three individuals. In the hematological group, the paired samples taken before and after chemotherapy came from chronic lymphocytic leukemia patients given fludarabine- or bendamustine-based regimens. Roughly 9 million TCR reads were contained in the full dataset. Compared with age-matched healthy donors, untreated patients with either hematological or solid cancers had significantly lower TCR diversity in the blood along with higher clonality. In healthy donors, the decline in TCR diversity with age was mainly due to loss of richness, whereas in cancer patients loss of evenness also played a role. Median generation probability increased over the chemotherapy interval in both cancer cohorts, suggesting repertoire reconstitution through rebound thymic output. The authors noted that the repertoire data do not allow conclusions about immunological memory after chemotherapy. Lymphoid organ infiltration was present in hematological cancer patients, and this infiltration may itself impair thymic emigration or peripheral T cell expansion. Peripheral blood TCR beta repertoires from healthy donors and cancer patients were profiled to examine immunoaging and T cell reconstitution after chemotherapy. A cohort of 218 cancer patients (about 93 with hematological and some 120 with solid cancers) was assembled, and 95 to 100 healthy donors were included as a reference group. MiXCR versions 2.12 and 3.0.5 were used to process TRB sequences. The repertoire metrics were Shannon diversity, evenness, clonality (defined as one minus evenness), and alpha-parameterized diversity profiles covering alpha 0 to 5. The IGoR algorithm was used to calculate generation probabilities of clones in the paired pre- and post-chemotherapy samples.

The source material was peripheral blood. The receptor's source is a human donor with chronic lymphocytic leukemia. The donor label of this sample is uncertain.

The CDR3 in this case is CASMKGSTAHTIYF. This sequence uses TRBV6-5 and TRBJ1-3; TCRdb lists TRBD1, though no DNA is available to test this call. The CDR3 runs 14 residues from the cysteine to the phenylalanine. The DNA is not on file. According to the germline V gene, CDR1 reads MNHEY and CDR2 reads SVGAGI.